This TCR beta chain was captured by sequencing in a study of response to subunit inactivated influenza vaccine. The CDR3 has 12 amino acids. V was trimmed by 6 bases and J by 5 bases, leaving 9 bases between them. Germline CDR1 is MNHEY and CDR2 is SVGAGI. As for this clonotype: Its matching antigen is unknown.

The study's findings and limits: The authors put forward the suggestion that each seasonal influenza vaccination may bring in only a limited number of new T cells.

TCRdb reanalysed the RT-PCR reads using MiXCR and keeps one entry per CDR3 protein. The sample holds roughly 160,000 distinct CDR3 sequences, approximately 11% seen once. Sequencing was performed on CD8+ T cells sorted from PBMCs, taken around 25 months after vaccination. The TCR was taken from a man between 45 and 75 years old who received an inactivated influenza vaccine. V is TRBV6-5 and J is TRBJ2-3, with no clear D. CDR3 DNA sequence: TGTGCCAGCAGCCCAAATTTAGATACGCAGTATTTT. Translation gives CASSPNLDTQYF.